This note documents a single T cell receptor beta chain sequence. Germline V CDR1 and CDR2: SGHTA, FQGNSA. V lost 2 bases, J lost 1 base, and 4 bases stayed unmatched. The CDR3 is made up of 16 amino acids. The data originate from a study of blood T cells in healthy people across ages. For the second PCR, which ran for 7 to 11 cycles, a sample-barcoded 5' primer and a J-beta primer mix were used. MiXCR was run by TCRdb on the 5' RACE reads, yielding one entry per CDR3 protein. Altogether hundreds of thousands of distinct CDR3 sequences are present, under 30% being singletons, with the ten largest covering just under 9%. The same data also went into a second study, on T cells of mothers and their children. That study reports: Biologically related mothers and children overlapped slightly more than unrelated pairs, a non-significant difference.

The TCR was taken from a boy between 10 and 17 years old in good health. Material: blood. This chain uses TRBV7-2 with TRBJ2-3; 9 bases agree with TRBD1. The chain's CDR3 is CASSLLQGARTDTQYF. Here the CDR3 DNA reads TGTGCCAGCAGCTTATTACAGGGGGCGCGCACAGATACGCAGTATTTT.